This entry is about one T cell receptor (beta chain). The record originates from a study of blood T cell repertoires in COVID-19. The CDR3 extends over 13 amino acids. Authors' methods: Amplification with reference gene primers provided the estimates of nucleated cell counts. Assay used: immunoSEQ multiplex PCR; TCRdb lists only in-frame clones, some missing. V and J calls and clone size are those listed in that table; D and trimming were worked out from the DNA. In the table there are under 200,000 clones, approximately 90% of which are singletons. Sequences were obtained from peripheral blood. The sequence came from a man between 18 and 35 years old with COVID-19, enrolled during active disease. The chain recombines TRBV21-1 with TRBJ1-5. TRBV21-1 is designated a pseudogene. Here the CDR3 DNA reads TGTGCCAGGGGCCGGAGGGGCAATCAGCCCCAGCATTTT. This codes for CARGRRGNQPQHF.